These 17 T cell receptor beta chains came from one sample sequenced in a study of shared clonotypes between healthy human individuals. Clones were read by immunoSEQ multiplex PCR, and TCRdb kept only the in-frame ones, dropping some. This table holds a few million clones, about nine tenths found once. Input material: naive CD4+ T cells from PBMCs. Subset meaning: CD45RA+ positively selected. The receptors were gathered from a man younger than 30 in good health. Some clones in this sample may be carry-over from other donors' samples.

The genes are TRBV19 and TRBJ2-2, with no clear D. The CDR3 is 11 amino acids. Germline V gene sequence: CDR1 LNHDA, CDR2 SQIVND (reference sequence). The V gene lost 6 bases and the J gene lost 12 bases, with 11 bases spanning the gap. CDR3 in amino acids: CASSPREKLFF. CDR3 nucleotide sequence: TGTGCCAGTAGCCCCCGTGAAAAGCTGTTTTTT.

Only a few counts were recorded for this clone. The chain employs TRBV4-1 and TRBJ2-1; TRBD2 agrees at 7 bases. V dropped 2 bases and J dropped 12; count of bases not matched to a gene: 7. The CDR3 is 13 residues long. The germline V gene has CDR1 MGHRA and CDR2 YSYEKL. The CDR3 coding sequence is TGCGCCAGCAGCCAAAGTTTAGCGGGTGGGCAGTTCTTC. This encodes CASSQSLAGGQFF.

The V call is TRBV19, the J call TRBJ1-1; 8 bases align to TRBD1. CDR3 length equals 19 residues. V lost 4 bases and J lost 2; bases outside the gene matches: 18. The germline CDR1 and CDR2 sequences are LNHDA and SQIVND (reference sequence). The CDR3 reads CASSTDRGGRLKLNTEAFF. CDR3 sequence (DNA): TGTGCCAGTAGTACCGACAGGGGAGGAAGGTTGAAGCTTAACACTGAAGCTTTCTTT.

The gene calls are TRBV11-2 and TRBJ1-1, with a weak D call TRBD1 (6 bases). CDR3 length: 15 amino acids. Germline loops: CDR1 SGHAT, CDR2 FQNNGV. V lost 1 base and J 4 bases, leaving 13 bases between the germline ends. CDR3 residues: CASSLAGGLGTEAFF. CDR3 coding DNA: TGTGCCAGCAGCTTAGCCGGGGGGCTGGGCACTGAAGCTTTCTTT.

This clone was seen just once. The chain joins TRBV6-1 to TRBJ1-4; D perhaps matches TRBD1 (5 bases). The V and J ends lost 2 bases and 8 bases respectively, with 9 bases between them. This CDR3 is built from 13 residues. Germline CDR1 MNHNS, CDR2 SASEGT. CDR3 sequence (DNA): TGTGCCAGCAGTGAACAGGGTTCGGAAAAACTGTTTTTT. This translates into CASSEQGSEKLFF.

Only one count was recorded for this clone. The CDR3 region is CASSLVSTAVNEKLFF. DNA of the CDR3: TGTGCCAGCAGCTTGGTTTCGACAGCCGTCAATGAAAAACTGTTTTTT. The genes are TRBV5-5 and TRBJ1-4; possible D gene TRBD1, 5 bases. Germline-derived CDR1 and CDR2 are SGHKS and YYEKEE (reference sequence). The CDR3 spans 16 residues. V was trimmed by 0 bases and J by 5 bases, leaving 14 bases between them.

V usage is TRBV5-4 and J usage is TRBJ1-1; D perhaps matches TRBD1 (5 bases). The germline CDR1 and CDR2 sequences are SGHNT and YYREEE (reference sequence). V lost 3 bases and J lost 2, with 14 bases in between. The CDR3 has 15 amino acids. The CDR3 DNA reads TGTGCCAGCAGCTCCACTAACCAGGGTAACACTGAAGCTTTCTTT. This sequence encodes CASSSTNQGNTEAFF.

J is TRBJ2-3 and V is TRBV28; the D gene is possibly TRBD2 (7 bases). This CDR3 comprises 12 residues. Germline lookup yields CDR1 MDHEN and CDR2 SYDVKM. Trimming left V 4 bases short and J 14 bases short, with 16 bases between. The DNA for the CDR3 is TGTGCCAGCAGTTCCGGCGGGGGCTTCGGGTATTTT. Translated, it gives CASSSGGGFGYF. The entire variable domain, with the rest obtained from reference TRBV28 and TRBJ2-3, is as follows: DVKVTQSSRYLVKRTGEKVFLECVQDMDHENMFWYRQDPGLGLRLIYFSYDVKMKEKGDIPEGYSVSREKKERFSLILESASTNQTSMYLCASSSGGGFGYFGPGTRLTVL.

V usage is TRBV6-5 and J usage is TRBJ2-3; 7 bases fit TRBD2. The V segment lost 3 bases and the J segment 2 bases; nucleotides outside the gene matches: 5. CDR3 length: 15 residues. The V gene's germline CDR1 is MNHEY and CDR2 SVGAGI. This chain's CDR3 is CASSYSAGDTDTQYF. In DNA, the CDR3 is TGTGCCAGCAGTTATTCGGCGGGGGACACAGATACGCAGTATTTT.

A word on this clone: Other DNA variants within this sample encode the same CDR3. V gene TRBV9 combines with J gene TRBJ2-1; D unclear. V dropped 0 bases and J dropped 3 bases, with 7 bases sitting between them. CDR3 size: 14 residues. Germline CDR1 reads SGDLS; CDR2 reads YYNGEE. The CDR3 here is CASSVAGSYNEQFF. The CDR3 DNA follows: TGTGCCAGCAGCGTAGCGGGTAGCTACAATGAGCAGTTCTTC.

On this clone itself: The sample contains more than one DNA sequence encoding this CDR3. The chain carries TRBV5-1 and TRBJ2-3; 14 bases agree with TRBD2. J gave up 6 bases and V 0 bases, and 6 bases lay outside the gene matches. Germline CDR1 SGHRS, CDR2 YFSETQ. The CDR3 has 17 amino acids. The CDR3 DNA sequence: TGCGCCAGCAGCTTGGAGGGACTAGCGGGAGTCGGGGATACGCAGTATTTT. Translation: CASSLEGLAGVGDTQYF.

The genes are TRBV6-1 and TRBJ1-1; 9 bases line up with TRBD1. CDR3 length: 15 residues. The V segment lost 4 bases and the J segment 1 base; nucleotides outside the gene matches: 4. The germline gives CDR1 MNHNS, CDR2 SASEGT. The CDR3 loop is CASSAGTGPNTEAFF. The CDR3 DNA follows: TGTGCCAGCAGTGCGGGGACAGGGCCGAACACTGAAGCTTTCTTT.

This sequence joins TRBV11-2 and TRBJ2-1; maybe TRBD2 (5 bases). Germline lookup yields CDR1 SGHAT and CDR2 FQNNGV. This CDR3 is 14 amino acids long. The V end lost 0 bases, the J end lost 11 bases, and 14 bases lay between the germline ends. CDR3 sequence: CASSLDGSETKQFF. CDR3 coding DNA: TGTGCCAGCAGCTTAGATGGGAGCGAAACTAAGCAGTTCTTC.

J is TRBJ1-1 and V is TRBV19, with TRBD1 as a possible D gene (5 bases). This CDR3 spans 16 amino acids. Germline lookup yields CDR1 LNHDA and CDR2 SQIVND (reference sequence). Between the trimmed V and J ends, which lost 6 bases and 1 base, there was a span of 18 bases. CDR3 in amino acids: CASRGLEKGSNTEAFF. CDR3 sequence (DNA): TGTGCCAGTAGGGGTCTCGAAAAGGGGTCGAACACTGAAGCTTTCTTT.

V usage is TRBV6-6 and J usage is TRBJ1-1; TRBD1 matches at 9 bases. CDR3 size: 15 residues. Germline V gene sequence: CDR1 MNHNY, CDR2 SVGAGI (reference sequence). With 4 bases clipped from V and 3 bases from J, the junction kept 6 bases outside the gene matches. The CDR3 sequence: CASSSYRGRDTEAFF. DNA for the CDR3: TGTGCCAGCAGTTCCTACAGGGGGCGGGACACTGAAGCTTTCTTT.

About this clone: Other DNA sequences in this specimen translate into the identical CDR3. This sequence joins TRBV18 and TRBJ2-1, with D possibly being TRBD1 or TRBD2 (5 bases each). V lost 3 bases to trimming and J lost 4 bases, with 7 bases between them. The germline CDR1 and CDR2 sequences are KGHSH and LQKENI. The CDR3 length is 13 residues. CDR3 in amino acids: CASSPGRYNEQFF. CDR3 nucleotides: TGTGCCAGCTCACCGGGACGGTACAATGAGCAGTTCTTC.

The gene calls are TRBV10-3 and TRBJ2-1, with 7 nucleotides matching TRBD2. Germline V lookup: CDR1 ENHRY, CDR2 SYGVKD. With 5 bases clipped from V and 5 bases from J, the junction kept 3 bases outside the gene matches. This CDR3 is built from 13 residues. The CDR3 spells CAISSGTNNEQFF. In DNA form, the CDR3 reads TGTGCCATCAGTTCCGGGACTAACAATGAGCAGTTCTTC.